The next 18 T cell receptor beta chains were all read from a single sample in a study of glioma-infiltrating T cells. Amplification of TCR alpha and beta CDR3 regions from RNA used iRepertoire nested multiplex PCR. Each CDR3 protein is one row after TCRdb ran MiXCR on the multiplex PCR reads. The sample shows around 90,000 distinct CDR3 sequences, approximately 40% of them seen only once. Sequencing was performed on glioma tissue, nonneoplastic brain tissue, or PBMCs (not recorded which). The origin of the receptors is a human donor with low-grade glioma or glioblastoma, undergoing nonglioma brain surgery, or in good health (not recorded which).

This clonotype has ten or more counts. The rearrangement joins TRBV28 to TRBJ1-1; the match to TRBD1 covers 8 bases. V was clipped by 8 bases and J by 9 bases; unmatched bases: 14. Germline V lookup: CDR1 MDHEN, CDR2 SYDVKM. The CDR3 spans 14 residues. The CDR3 spells CASPPSRQGAKAFF. The CDR3 DNA follows: TGTGCCAGCCCTCCCTCTAGGCAGGGGGCTAAAGCTTTCTTT.

This clonotype was found a few times. A much larger clone is a single base away; this may be a read error. This rearrangement joins TRBV28 to TRBJ2-1; no reliable D call. This CDR3 has 14 amino acids. V was pared by 7 bases and J by 8 bases, with 18 bases between. The V gene's germline CDR1 is MDHEN and CDR2 SYDVKM. The CDR3 coding sequence is TGTGCCAGCACCCTCCGGAGAGCCTCGGATGAGCAGTTCTTC. It encodes CASTLRRASDEQFF.

This clonotype was found many times. The chain couples TRBV6-1 to TRBJ2-1; 13 bases map to TRBD2. CDR3 length: 17 amino acids. The J segment lost 2 bases and the V segment lost 5 bases, leaving 6 bases of the junction unmatched. Germline V gene lookup returns CDR1 MNHNS and CDR2 SASEGT. CDR3 bases: TGTGCCAGCAGTTGGACTAGCGGGAGTATCGCCTACAATGAGCAGTTCTTC. The encoded protein is CASSWTSGSIAYNEQFF.

This clonotype was seen at least ten times. CDR3 in amino acids: CASSSRQGRNSYEQYF. CDR3 nucleotides: TGTGCCAGCAGCTCTCGACAGGGGCGAAACTCCTACGAGCAGTACTTC. This rearrangement joins TRBV11-3 to TRBJ2-7; 8 bases align to TRBD1. This CDR3 contains 16 residues. CDR1 and CDR2 from the germline V gene are SGHNT and YENEEA. The trim removed 4 bases at V and 0 bases at J, leaving 8 bases unmatched.

V and J are TRBV18 and TRBJ2-7; TRBD2 is a possible D gene (5 bases). Trimming shortened V by 3 bases and J by 6 bases, and 18 bases separated the two germline ends. The germline V gene encodes CDR1 KGHSH and CDR2 LQKENI. The CDR3 is 15 residues long. CDR3 sequence reads: CASSPSGISSREQYF. CDR3 nucleotides: TGTGCCAGCTCACCCTCCGGGATTAGCTCGCGCGAGCAGTACTTC.

This clonotype was seen repeatedly, ten times or more. This chain links TRBV19 with TRBJ2-5; D may match TRBD1 or TRBD2 (5 bases each). This CDR3 has 13 amino acids. V lost 4 bases and J 2 bases, leaving 8 bases between the germline ends. Germline loops: CDR1 LNHDA, CDR2 SQIVND (reference sequence). This chain's CDR3 is CASSTGTQETQYF. For the CDR3, the DNA is TGTGCCAGTAGTACCGGGACGCAAGAGACCCAGTACTTC.

Many counts were recorded for this clonotype. The genes are TRBV4-2 and TRBJ2-3; the match to TRBD2 covers 11 bases. The CDR3 has 19 amino acids. The V gene end was trimmed by 0 bases and the J gene end by 0 bases; junction bases not matched to a gene: 8. The germline CDR1 and CDR2 sequences are LGHNA and YNFKEQ. The CDR3 sequence: CASSQDMTSGTSSTDTQYF. CDR3 nucleotide sequence: TGTGCCAGCAGCCAAGATATGACTAGCGGGACATCTAGCACAGATACGCAGTATTTT.

This clonotype came up many times. The chain employs TRBV4-2 and TRBJ2-7; D is perhaps TRBD2 (6 bases). Germline V gene data show CDR1 as LGHNA and CDR2 as YNFKEQ. V lost 0 bases and J lost 1, with 10 bases in between. This CDR3 has 15 residues. CDR3 region: CASSQDTEGSYEQYF. The DNA of the CDR3 is TGTGCCAGCAGCCAAGATACGGAGGGTTCCTACGAGCAGTACTTC.

Ten or more counts support this clonotype. The chain couples TRBV6-1 to TRBJ2-7; 7 positions match TRBD2. Trimming removed 6 bases from V and 2 bases from J; junction bases left unmatched: 13. Germline values: CDR1 MNHNS, CDR2 SASEGT. CDR3 length: 16 amino acids. In DNA, the CDR3 is TGTGCCAGCAGCATTCTAGGGCTAGCGGAGACCTACGAGCAGTACTTC. Protein sequence: CASSILGLAETYEQYF.

As for this clonotype: The junction shows a germline mismatch at one end, possibly a read error. The V call is TRBV3-1, the J call TRBJ1-1; D call uncertain. Germline-derived CDR1 and CDR2 are LGHDT and YNNKEL (reference sequence). The CDR3 length is 15 residues. The CDR3 spells CASSHSSIVNTEAFF. The CDR3 DNA reads TGTGCCAGCAGCCACTCTTCGATCGTGAACACTGAAGCTTTCTTC. Supplemented by reference TRBV3-1 and TRBJ1-1, the full variable domain reads DTAVSQTPKYLVTQMGNDKSIKCEQNLGHDTMYWYKQDSKKFLKIMFSYNNKELIINETVPNRFSPKSPDKAHLNLHINSLELGDSAVYFCASSHSSIVNTEAFFGQGTRLTVV.

The J gene is TRBJ2-3, the V gene TRBV28; 7 bases align to TRBD1. The DNA end is more similar to TRBJ1-5, so the J call may be wrong. The CDR3 runs to 15 residues. Germline V lookup: CDR1 MDHEN, CDR2 SYDVKM. CDR3 coding DNA: TGTGCCAGCAGTTCTGACAGGGTCGGGGCAGATACGCAGCATTTT. Translated, it gives CASSSDRVGADTQHF.

This clonotype showed up many times. The DNA for the CDR3 is TGTGCCAGCTCACAAGACCAGAACAATGAGCAGTTCTTC. Translation gives CASSQDQNNEQFF. The rearrangement links TRBV18 to TRBJ2-1; D remains unclear. V lost 4 bases and J 5 bases, leaving 9 bases between the germline ends. This CDR3 is built from 13 residues. Per germline, CDR1 KGHSH and CDR2 LQKENI.

Points on this clonotype: A much larger clone differs by one base, so this may be a read error. The genes are TRBV11-2 and TRBJ2-7, with TRBD1 as a possible D gene (6 bases). The CDR3 consists of 14 residues. Germline V gene data show CDR1 as SGHAT and CDR2 as FQNNGV. This CDR3 reads CASTMTGSPNEQHF. CDR3 nucleotide sequence: TGTGCCAGCACTATGACAGGATCTCCGAACGAGCAGCACTTC.

Comments on this clonotype: Germline and junction disagree at one end, which may indicate a read error. The gene calls are TRBV28 and TRBJ2-5, with D perhaps matching TRBD1 (5 bases). Germline assignment: CDR1 MDHEN and CDR2 SYDVKM. The CDR3 runs to 14 residues. CDR3 residues: CASSYLPGQDTQYF. In nucleotides, the CDR3 is TGTGCCAGCAGTTACCTGCCAGGGCAAGATACCCAGTACTTC.

This clonotype has ten or more counts. V usage is TRBV2 and J usage is TRBJ2-1, with 7 bases identical to TRBD2. The trim removed 6 bases at V and 8 bases at J, leaving 16 bases unmatched. The CDR3 spans 16 residues. CDR1 and CDR2 (germline): SNHLY, FYNNEI. CDR3 nucleotides: TGTGCCAGCAGAAATACTTACGGGGGGAGTCGGGATGAGCAGTTCTTC. Translated: CASRNTYGGSRDEQFF.

The chain couples TRBV7-6 to TRBJ1-1; 8 bases match TRBD1. CDR1 SGHVS and CDR2 FNYEAQ come from the germline V gene. There are 13 residues in the CDR3. The CDR3 sequence is CTTSRDRITEAFF. The CDR3 DNA reads as TGTACCACCAGCCGGGACAGGATTACTGAAGCTTTCTTT.

A remark on this clonotype: Just one base apart from a much larger clone, this may be a read error. The rearrangement links TRBV5-6 to TRBJ2-1; D might be TRBD1 or TRBD2, each matching 6 bases. Germline loops: CDR1 SGHDT, CDR2 YYEEEE. The CDR3 sequence is 16 residues long. V dropped 4 bases and J dropped 8 bases, with 22 bases sitting between them. CDR3 region: CASSLERGVLVDEQFF. As DNA, the CDR3 is TGTGCCAGCAGCCTCGAAAGGGGGGTATTAGTCGATGAGCAGTTCTTC.

In its sample, this clonotype was seen many times. J is TRBJ2-2 and V is TRBV2, with D tentatively TRBD2 (5 bases). The germline V gene has CDR1 SNHLY and CDR2 FYNNEI. The CDR3 is made up of 16 amino acids. V lost 5 bases and J 4 bases, leaving 17 bases between the germline ends. CDR3 DNA: TGTGCCAGCAGTTTTCAACGGGGATTCGGCACCGGGGAGCTGTTTTTT. Residues: CASSFQRGFGTGELFF. Variable domain in full (rest from reference TRBV2 and TRBJ2-2): EPEVTQTPSHQVTQMGQEVILRCVPISNHLYFYWYRQILGQKVEFLVSFYNNEISEKSEIFDDQFSVERPDGSNFTLKIRSTKLEDSAMYFCASSFQRGFGTGELFFGEGSRLTVL.